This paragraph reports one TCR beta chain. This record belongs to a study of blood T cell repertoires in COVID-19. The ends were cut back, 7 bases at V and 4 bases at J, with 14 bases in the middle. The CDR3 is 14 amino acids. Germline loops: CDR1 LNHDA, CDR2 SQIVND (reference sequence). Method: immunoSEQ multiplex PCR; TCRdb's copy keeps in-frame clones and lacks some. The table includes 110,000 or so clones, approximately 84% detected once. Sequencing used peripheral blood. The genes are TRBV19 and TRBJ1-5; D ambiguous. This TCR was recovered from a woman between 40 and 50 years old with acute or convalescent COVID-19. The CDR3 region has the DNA TGTGCCAGTAACCGCCGGGAGATGAATCAGCCCCAGCATTTT. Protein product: CASNRREMNQPQHF.